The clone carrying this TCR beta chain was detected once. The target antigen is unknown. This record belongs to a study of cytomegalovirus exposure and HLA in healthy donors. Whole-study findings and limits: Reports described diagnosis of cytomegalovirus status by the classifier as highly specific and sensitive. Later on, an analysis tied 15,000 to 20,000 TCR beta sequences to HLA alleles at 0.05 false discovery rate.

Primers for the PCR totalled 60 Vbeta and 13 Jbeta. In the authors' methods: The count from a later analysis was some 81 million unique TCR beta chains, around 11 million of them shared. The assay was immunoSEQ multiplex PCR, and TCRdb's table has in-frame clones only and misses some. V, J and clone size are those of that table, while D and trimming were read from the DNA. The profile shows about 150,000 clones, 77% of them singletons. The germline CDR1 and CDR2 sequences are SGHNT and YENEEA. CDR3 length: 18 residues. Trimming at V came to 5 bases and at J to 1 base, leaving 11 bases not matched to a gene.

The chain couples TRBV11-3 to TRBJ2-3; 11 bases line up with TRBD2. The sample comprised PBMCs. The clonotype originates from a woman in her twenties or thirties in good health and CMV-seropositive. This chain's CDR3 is CASSPRSGLAAGTDTQYF. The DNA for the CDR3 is TGTGCCAGCAGCCCCAGGTCGGGACTAGCGGCAGGCACAGATACGCAGTATTTT. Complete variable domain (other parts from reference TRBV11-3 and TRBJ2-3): EAGVVQSPRYKIIEKKQPVAFWCNPISGHNTLYWYLQNLGQGPELLIRYENEEAVDDSQLPKDRFSAERLKGVDSTLKIQPAELGDSAVYLCASSPRSGLAAGTDTQYFGPGTRLTVL.